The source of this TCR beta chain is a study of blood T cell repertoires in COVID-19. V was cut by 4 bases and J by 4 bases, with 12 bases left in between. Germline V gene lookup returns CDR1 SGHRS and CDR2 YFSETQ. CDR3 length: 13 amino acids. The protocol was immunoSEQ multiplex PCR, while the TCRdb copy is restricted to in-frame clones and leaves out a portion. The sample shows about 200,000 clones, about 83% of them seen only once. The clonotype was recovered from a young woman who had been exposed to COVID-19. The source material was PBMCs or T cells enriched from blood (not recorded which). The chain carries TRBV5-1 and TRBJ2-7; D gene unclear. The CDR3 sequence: CASSPSITYEQYF. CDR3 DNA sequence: TGCGCCAGCAGCCCGAGTATTACTTACGAGCAGTACTTC.